In this sample, the clone carrying this TCR beta chain turned up once. Its specificity is not known. This CDR3 region has 17 residues. V shed 3 bases and J 3 bases; nucleotides not matched to a gene: 3. Germline V gene lookup returns CDR1 MNHNS and CDR2 SASEGT. Clones were sequenced by immunoSEQ multiplex PCR, and TCRdb holds only the in-frame ones, with some missing. The repertoire consists of around 65,000 clones, with 75% to 95% occurring once and the leading ten covering about an eighth. This sample was taken from a study of OX40 agonist ivuxolimab in advanced cancers. For the study at large: Ivuxolimab, an antibody acting as an agonist of OX40 (CD134), was used to treat patients.

Broader study findings: Fewer expanded clones were found on average in CD4+ than in CD8+ T cells.

Sequenced material: CD4+ or CD8+ T cells sorted from blood, taken in a trial of the OX40 agonist ivuxolimab. The source is an adult with an advanced solid tumor such as melanoma, head and neck, liver or kidney cancer. The V gene is TRBV6-1, the J gene TRBJ2-2; TRBD2 aligns across 14 bases. The CDR3 loop is CASSDQGLAGDTGELFF. The CDR3 DNA follows: TGTGCCAGCAGTGACCAGGGACTAGCGGGAGACACCGGGGAGCTGTTTTTT.